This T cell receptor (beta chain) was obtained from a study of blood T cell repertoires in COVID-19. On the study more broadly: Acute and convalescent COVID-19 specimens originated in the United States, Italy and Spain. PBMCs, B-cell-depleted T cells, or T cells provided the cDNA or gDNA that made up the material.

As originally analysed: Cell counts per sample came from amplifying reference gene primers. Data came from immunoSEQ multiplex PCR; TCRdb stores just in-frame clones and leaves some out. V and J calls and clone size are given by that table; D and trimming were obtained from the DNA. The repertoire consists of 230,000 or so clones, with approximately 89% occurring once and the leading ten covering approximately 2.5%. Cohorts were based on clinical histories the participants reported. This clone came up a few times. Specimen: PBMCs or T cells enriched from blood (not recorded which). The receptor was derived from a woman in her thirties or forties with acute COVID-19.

The CDR3 bases are TGTGCCATCAAACGGGAAGCCTACAATGAGCAGTTCTTC. Its translation is CAIKREAYNEQFF. The rearrangement joins TRBV10-3 to TRBJ2-1, with a weak D call TRBD2 (5 bases). V gave up 7 bases and J gave up 2 bases, with 9 bases separating them. The CDR3 spans 13 residues. The V gene's germline CDR1 is ENHRY and CDR2 SYGVKD.